Presented here are 21 T cell receptor beta chains from one specimen sequenced in a study of blood T cell repertoires in COVID-19. Assay: immunoSEQ multiplex PCR; the TCRdb copy retains only in-frame clones and omits some. The table includes under 200,000 clones, about 85% detected once. The material sequenced was peripheral blood. Receptors originate from a man aged 55 to 70 with acute or convalescent COVID-19.

This chain joins TRBV5-1 and TRBJ1-6; D is possibly TRBD1 (5 bases). Between the trimmed V and J ends, which lost 0 bases and 0 bases, there was a span of 10 bases. The CDR3 length is 17 residues. CDR1 and CDR2 from the germline V gene are SGHRS and YFSETQ. As DNA, the CDR3 is TGCGCCAGCAGCTTGGACGGGGGAAGCTCCTATAATTCACCCCTCCACTTT. Translating it yields CASSLDGGSSYNSPLHF.

V gene TRBV11-3 combines with J gene TRBJ2-1; D is unclear. CDR3 size: 17 residues. Germline CDR1 reads SGHNT; CDR2 reads YENEEA. Between the trimmed V and J ends, which lost 2 bases and 0 bases, there was a span of 14 bases. The CDR3 region is CASSLSSGTSSYNEQFF. The DNA for the CDR3 is TGTGCCAGCAGCTTATCGTCGGGTACGAGCTCCTACAATGAGCAGTTCTTC.

This clone appeared once. V and J are TRBV18 and TRBJ2-1; 12 bases line up with TRBD2. The CDR3 totals 15 residues. Unmatched junction bases numbered 6, after V lost 4 bases and J lost 8 bases. Germline CDR1 reads KGHSH; CDR2 reads LQKENI. CDR3: CASSRGLAGTDEQFF. The CDR3 coding sequence is TGTGCCAGCTCACGAGGACTAGCGGGAACCGATGAGCAGTTCTTC.

The gene calls are TRBV6-2 or TRBV6-3 and TRBJ2-1; TRBD2 matches at 12 bases. The CDR3 length is 16 residues. J lost 12 bases, V lost 5 bases, and 14 bases had no gene match. The germline V gene has CDR1 MNHEY and CDR2 SVGEGT. CDR3 DNA sequence: TGTGCCAGCAGTCCGTCGGGACTAGCGGGTGGTACCGGGCAGTTCTTC. It is translated as CASSPSGLAGGTGQFF.

V usage is TRBV4-2 and J usage is TRBJ1-5; 8 bases match TRBD1. Germline-derived CDR1 and CDR2 are LGHNA and YNFKEQ. This CDR3 spans 16 amino acids. The V gene end was trimmed by 4 bases and the J gene end by 1 base; junction bases not matched to a gene: 6. CDR3 protein: CASSPGTGLSNQPQHF. CDR3 DNA: TGTGCCAGCAGCCCCGGGACAGGACTAAGCAATCAGCCCCAGCATTTT.

This chain uses TRBV6-5 with TRBJ1-2; no clear D. V shed 5 bases and J shed 1 base, with 11 bases lying between them. The CDR3 is 14 residues long. Germline CDR1 reads MNHEY; CDR2 reads SVGAGI. The CDR3 sequence: CASSRHLDNYGYTF. The CDR3 DNA is TGTGCCAGCAGTAGACATTTGGATAACTATGGCTACACCTTC.

The chain carries TRBV6-5 and TRBJ1-1; D perhaps matches TRBD1 (5 bases). Trimming stripped 4 bases from V and 4 bases from J, with 10 bases between. Germline loops: CDR1 MNHEY, CDR2 SVGAGI. The CDR3 loop spans 13 amino acids. The CDR3 here is CASSFDSTTEAFF. The CDR3 DNA sequence: TGTGCCAGCAGTTTTGACAGCACCACTGAAGCTTTCTTT.

This rearrangement joins TRBV11-1 to TRBJ2-2; 8 bases are a match to TRBD1. V dropped 2 bases and J dropped 3; count of bases not matched to a gene: 5. This CDR3 contains 16 residues. Germline V gene data show CDR1 as SGHAT and CDR2 as FQDESV (reference sequence). Here the CDR3 reads CASSLTDRVDTGELFF. The DNA of the CDR3 is TGTGCCAGCAGCTTAACGGACAGGGTGGACACCGGGGAGCTGTTTTTT. Supplemented by reference TRBV11-1 and TRBJ2-2, the full variable domain reads EAEVAQSPRYKITEKSQAVAFWCDPISGHATLYWYRQILGQGPELLVQFQDESVVDDSQLPKDRFSAERLKGVDSTLKIQPAELGDSAMYLCASSLTDRVDTGELFFGEGSRLTVL.

The table lists this clone with a count of one. V is TRBV11-3 and J is TRBJ2-5; 13 bases line up with TRBD2. CDR1 and CDR2 from the germline V gene are SGHNT and YENEEA. V gave up 7 bases and J gave up 4 bases; unmatched junction bases: 12. The CDR3 totals 17 residues. CDR3 DNA: TGTGCCAGCACCCCAGAGCGACTAGCGGGAGGTCTAGAGACCCAGTACTTC. Translating gives CASTPERLAGGLETQYF.

This chain connects TRBV5-4 to TRBJ1-2; TRBD1 might be the D (5 bases). Trimming took 3 bases from V and 6 from J, leaving 18 bases between them. The CDR3 has 15 residues. Looked up from germline, CDR1 is SGHNT and CDR2 is YYREEE (reference sequence). The CDR3 sequence: CASSSRVGLFDGYTF. The CDR3 DNA sequence: TGTGCCAGCAGCTCCCGGGTGGGGCTGTTTGATGGCTACACCTTC.

V is TRBV7-9 and J is TRBJ2-5, with D perhaps matching TRBD1 (6 bases). CDR1 and CDR2 (germline): SEHNR, FQNEAQ (reference sequence). The CDR3 runs to 15 residues. V was pared by 4 bases and J by 1 base, with 13 bases between. This CDR3 is CASSSLTGVQETQYF. The CDR3 DNA reads as TGTGCCAGCAGCTCGCTGACAGGTGTCCAAGAGACCCAGTACTTC.

The chain couples TRBV27 to TRBJ2-7; 11 bases match TRBD1. Per germline, CDR1 MNHEY and CDR2 SMNVEV (reference sequence). The CDR3 totals 17 residues. The J segment lost 5 bases and the V segment lost 2 bases, leaving 11 bases of the junction unmatched. CDR3 residues: CASSLDKGQGELDEQYF. The CDR3 region has the DNA TGTGCCAGCAGTTTAGACAAGGGACAGGGGGAACTTGACGAGCAGTACTTC.

The chain combines TRBV19 with TRBJ1-1; D unclear. V lost 5 bases and J 0 bases, leaving 7 bases between the germline ends. The CDR3 runs to 13 residues. CDR1 is LNHDA and CDR2 is SQIVND in the germline V gene (reference sequence). The chain's CDR3 is CASSEQLNTEAFF. As DNA, the CDR3 is TGTGCCAGTAGTGAACAGTTGAACACTGAAGCTTTCTTT.

V is TRBV6-5 and J is TRBJ2-7; 8 bases are a match to TRBD2. Germline CDR1 reads MNHEY; CDR2 reads SVGAGI. The V and J ends lost 10 bases and 5 bases, in that order; junction bases with no gene match: 13. This CDR3 contains 14 residues. The CDR3 sequence is CATKETGGRDEQYV. CDR3 DNA: TGTGCCACCAAAGAGACGGGGGGGAGGGACGAGCAGTACGTC.

V usage is TRBV29-1 and J usage is TRBJ1-5; the D gene is possibly TRBD1 (5 bases). CDR3 size: 14 residues. The germline gives CDR1 SQVTM, CDR2 ANQGSEA. V was cut by 6 bases and J by 0 bases, with 12 bases left in between. The CDR3 protein is CSVGTDYSNQPQHF. The CDR3 nucleotides are TGCAGCGTCGGGACTGATTATAGCAATCAGCCCCAGCATTTT. Combining the CDR3 with reference TRBV29-1 and TRBJ1-5 gives the whole variable domain SAVISQKPSRDICQRGTSLTIQCQVDSQVTMMFWYRQQPGQSLTLIATANQGSEATYESGFVIDKFPISRPNLTFSTLTVSNMSPEDSSIYLCSVGTDYSNQPQHFGDGTRLSIL.

This clone was counted once. The J gene is TRBJ2-7, the V gene TRBV27; D unclear. The CDR3 spans 12 residues. V lost 9 bases to trimming and J lost 3 bases, with 12 bases between them. CDR1 is MNHEY, CDR2 SMNVEV, per germline (reference sequence). The CDR3 DNA follows: TGTGCCAGTGCGGAGAACCACTACGAGCAGTACTTC. It specifies CASAENHYEQYF.

The V call is TRBV7-2, the J call TRBJ1-4, with TRBD1 matching 9 bases. This CDR3 region has 15 residues. V lost 4 bases to trimming and J lost 8 bases; unmatched junction nucleotides: 8. Germline assignment: CDR1 SGHTA and CDR2 FQGNSA. The CDR3 sequence is CASSSTGGTWEKLFF. The CDR3 DNA reads TGTGCCAGCAGCTCTACAGGGGGCACTTGGGAAAAACTGTTTTTT.

The chain carries TRBV6-5 and TRBJ2-1; 8 positions match TRBD2. Looked up from germline, CDR1 is MNHEY and CDR2 is SVGAGI. The length of the CDR3 is 14 residues. The ends lost 8 bases at V and 10 bases at J; junction bases unmatched: 13. The CDR3 DNA follows: TGTGCCAGCCTTCCCGGGACTAGTAGTCGGGAGCAGTTCTTC. Translated, it gives CASLPGTSSREQFF.

This chain links TRBV6-4 with TRBJ1-2, with 7 bases fitting TRBD1. The CDR3 contains 14 residues. V dropped 0 bases and J dropped 8; count of bases not matched to a gene: 6. Per germline, CDR1 MRHNA and CDR2 SNTAGT. The CDR3 here is CASSDSRGVSGYTF. The CDR3 nucleotides are TGTGCCAGCAGTGACTCCAGGGGGGTGAGCGGCTACACCTTC.

The V call is TRBV18, the J call TRBJ2-7, with TRBD2 identical over 9 bases. The CDR3 runs to 15 residues. Per germline, CDR1 KGHSH and CDR2 LQKENI. With 1 base clipped from V and 2 bases from J, the junction kept 3 bases outside the gene matches. The CDR3 region is CASSPQAGGTYEQYF. The CDR3 DNA reads as TGTGCCAGCTCACCACAAGCGGGAGGAACCTACGAGCAGTACTTC.

The chain links TRBV19 to TRBJ1-2, with a weak D call TRBD1 (5 bases). This CDR3 region has 14 residues. CDR1 LNHDA and CDR2 SQIVND come from the germline V gene (reference sequence). V was clipped by 6 bases and J by 4 bases, with 15 bases between them. The CDR3 nucleotides are TGTGCCAGTAGCACCGCAGTGGGGGGCTATGGCTACACCTTC. Its protein is CASSTAVGGYGYTF.